The TCR beta chain described here comes from a study of graft-versus-host responses after intestinal transplantation. The junction had 5 bases not matched to a gene; V was cut back by 0 bases and J by 3 bases. This CDR3 is 15 amino acids long. Germline V gene sequence: CDR1 PRHDT, CDR2 FYEKMQ (reference sequence). TCRdb keeps only in-frame clones here, not all; method: immunoSEQ multiplex PCR. The table records approximately 70,000 clones, 80% to 90% of them present only once. As regards this clone: The antigen is not known.

The source was unstimulated CD8+ T cells sorted from spleen or lymph node cells, collected before intestinal transplant. This sequence was found in a human donor who received an intestinal transplant. The V and J genes are TRBV13 and TRBJ2-7; 7 bases line up with TRBD2. CDR3 sequence reads: CASSLGPSGIYEQYF. The CDR3 bases are TGTGCCAGCAGCTTAGGTCCTAGCGGCATCTACGAGCAGTACTTC.